Listed below are T cell receptor beta chains from one sample, sequenced in a study of shared clonotypes between healthy human individuals. Generated by immunoSEQ multiplex PCR, the TCRdb table keeps only in-frame clones and is missing some. The data contain under 1,900,000 clones, about 98.5% of them seen just once; the ten biggest clones take up 0.36%. The sample comprised naive CD4+ T cells sorted from blood. These receptors were obtained from a man aged 30 to 45 in good health. CDR3s include the opening cysteine and the closing phenylalanine or tryptophan. A D gene is named only where the DNA matches it firmly. Clone sizes are given selectively: once, few, many, or a class where the clone is expanded.

D gene: TRBD2
V gene: TRBV19
clone size: .
J gene: TRBJ2-7
CDR3 DNA: TGTGCCAGTAGGCCAGCGGGAAACTCCTACGAGCAGTACTTC
CDR3 protein: CASRPAGNSYEQYF

D gene: .
V gene: TRBV5-1
clone size: .
J gene: TRBJ1-4
CDR3 DNA: TGCGCCAGCAGCGACAGGATAAATGAAAAACTGTTTTTT
CDR3 protein: CASSDRINEKLFF

D gene: .
V gene: TRBV16
clone size: .
J gene: TRBJ2-1
CDR3 DNA: TGTGCCAGCAGCCAATCCTATGAGCAGTTCTTC
CDR3 protein: CASSQSYEQFF

D gene: .
V gene: TRBV28
clone size: .
J gene: TRBJ1-4
CDR3 DNA: TGTGCCAGCAGTTTAATAGACATGCCGACAACTAATGAAAAACTGTTTTTT
CDR3 protein: CASSLIDMPTTNEKLFF

D gene: TRBD2
V gene: TRBV19
clone size: once
J gene: TRBJ2-3
CDR3 DNA: TGTGCCAGTAGTACCCTAGCGGGATGGACAGATACGCAGTATTTT
CDR3 protein: CASSTLAGWTDTQYF

D gene: .
V gene: TRBV18
clone size: .
J gene: TRBJ2-2
CDR3 DNA: TGTGCCAGCTCACCGCAGGCGAGGAGGATCACCGGGGAGCTGTTTTTT
CDR3 protein: CASSPQARRITGELFF

D gene: .
V gene: TRBV5-1
clone size: .
J gene: TRBJ2-7
CDR3 DNA: TGCGCCAGCAGCTTGGAGGGGGGTCGGGCCTACGAGCAGTACTTC
CDR3 protein: CASSLEGGRAYEQYF

D gene: TRBD2
V gene: TRBV4-3
clone size: .
J gene: TRBJ2-3
CDR3 DNA: TGCGCCAGCAGCCAACAACATAGCGGGAGGATGTATACGCAGTATTTT
CDR3 protein: CASSQQHSGRMYTQYF

D gene: TRBD1
V gene: TRBV29-1
clone size: .
J gene: TRBJ2-1
CDR3 DNA: TGCAGCGCCACGGACAGGGGGCGTTACAATGAGCAGTTCTTC
CDR3 protein: CSATDRGRYNEQFF

D gene: .
V gene: TRBV4-3
clone size: .
J gene: TRBJ1-4
CDR3 DNA: TGCGCCAGCAGCCAGACGATCCCCCCGACAGGCGGAAAACTGTTTTTT
CDR3 protein: CASSQTIPPTGGKLFF

D gene: TRBD2
V gene: TRBV7-9
clone size: .
J gene: TRBJ2-1
CDR3 DNA: TGTGCCAGCAGCTTAGCTTGGTGGACTAGCGGCCCCAATGAGCAGTTCTTC
CDR3 protein: CASSLAWWTSGPNEQFF

D gene: TRBD1
V gene: TRBV7-9
clone size: .
J gene: TRBJ2-7
CDR3 DNA: TGTGCCAGCAGCGGCTCCCCTGGACAGGGGGGGGCCTACGAGCAGTACTTC
CDR3 protein: CASSGSPGQGGAYEQYF

D gene: TRBD2
V gene: TRBV2
clone size: .
J gene: TRBJ2-3
CDR3 DNA: TGTGCCAGCAGTGAAGCGCGTGGCGGGAGTGGTAGCGATACGCAGTATTTT
CDR3 protein: CASSEARGGSGSDTQYF

D gene: TRBD2
V gene: TRBV7-3
clone size: .
J gene: TRBJ2-3
CDR3 DNA: TGTGCCAGCAGCCCGTTGGGGGAGGGGAAAGATACGCAGTATTTT
CDR3 protein: CASSPLGEGKDTQYF

D gene: TRBD2
V gene: TRBV13
clone size: .
J gene: TRBJ2-7
CDR3 DNA: TGTGCCAGCAGGAAAGCGGGAGCCGTCTACGAGCAGTACTTC
CDR3 protein: CASRKAGAVYEQYF

D gene: .
V gene: TRBV5-1
clone size: .
J gene: TRBJ1-1
CDR3 DNA: TGCGCCAGCAGCTTAGAGATGAACACTGAAGCTTTCTTT
CDR3 protein: CASSLEMNTEAFF

D gene: .
V gene: TRBV30
clone size: .
J gene: TRBJ2-1
CDR3 DNA: TGTGCCTGGAGTGTAGGGAGCTCCTACAATGAGCAGTTCTTC
CDR3 protein: CAWSVGSSYNEQFF

D gene: TRBD1
V gene: TRBV7-9
clone size: .
J gene: TRBJ1-5
CDR3 DNA: TGTGCCAGCAGCCCGACGACAGGGCCCAATCAGCCCCAGCATTTT
CDR3 protein: CASSPTTGPNQPQHF

D gene: TRBD1
V gene: TRBV18
clone size: .
J gene: TRBJ2-2
CDR3 DNA: TGTGCCAGCTCTCCACCGGGACAGGGAAACACCGGGGAGCTGTTTTTT
CDR3 protein: CASSPPGQGNTGELFF

D gene: .
V gene: TRBV11-1
clone size: .
J gene: TRBJ2-2
CDR3 DNA: TGTGCCAGCAGCGACACTAGCAGAAACACCGGGGAGCTGTTTTTT
CDR3 protein: CASSDTSRNTGELFF

D gene: .
V gene: TRBV9
clone size: .
J gene: TRBJ2-3
CDR3 DNA: TGTGCCAGCAGCGTGGGGGGTAGCACAGATACGCAGTATTTT
CDR3 protein: CASSVGGSTDTQYF

D gene: .
V gene: TRBV20-1
clone size: .
J gene: TRBJ2-3
CDR3 DNA: TGCAGTGCCCCTAGCTCAGATACGCAGTATTTT
CDR3 protein: CSAPSSDTQYF

D gene: TRBD2
V gene: TRBV7-9
clone size: .
J gene: TRBJ2-7
CDR3 DNA: TGTGCCAGCAGCTCCCGGGACTACCCGACCCGGGAGCAGTACTTC
CDR3 protein: CASSSRDYPTREQYF